The rows below give T cell receptor beta chains drawn from one sample of a study of cytomegalovirus exposure and HLA in healthy donors. Sequencing was performed with immunoSEQ multiplex PCR; in TCRdb, only in-frame clones are kept and a portion is missing. This sample's table has around 52,000 clones. The sequenced sample consisted of PBMCs. The receptors stem from a man between 35 and 55 years old in good health and CMV-seropositive. Each CDR3 is given with its conserved first and last residue. D genes are given only for firm matches.

d_gene: .; v_gene: TRBV6-1; j_gene: TRBJ1-2; CDR3nt: TGTGCCAGCAGTGAGGGCATAACTAACTATGGCTACACCTTC; CDR3aa: CASSEGITNYGYTF
d_gene: .; v_gene: TRBV28; j_gene: TRBJ2-3; CDR3nt: TGTGCCAGCAGTTTATGGGGCCTCGTAGACGATACGCAGTATTTT; CDR3aa: CASSLWGLVDDTQYF
d_gene: .; v_gene: TRBV11-2; j_gene: TRBJ1-1; CDR3nt: TGTGCCAGCAGCTTAGGTACAGCCTATGAAGCTTTCTTT; CDR3aa: CASSLGTAYEAFF
d_gene: TRBD2; v_gene: TRBV9; j_gene: TRBJ2-3; CDR3nt: TGTGCCAGCAGCGTAGCGGCGGGAGGCCAGGGGGATACGCAGTATTTT; CDR3aa: CASSVAAGGQGDTQYF
d_gene: TRBD1; v_gene: TRBV4-2; j_gene: TRBJ2-2; CDR3nt: TGTGCCAGCAGCCAAGCCAGGACAGGGCTCGCGAACACCGGGGAGCTGTTTTTT; CDR3aa: CASSQARTGLANTGELFF
d_gene: .; v_gene: TRBV6-5; j_gene: TRBJ1-4; CDR3nt: TGTGCCAGCAGTTACGAGGCAGCAACTAATGAAAAACTGTTTTTT; CDR3aa: CASSYEAATNEKLFF
d_gene: .; v_gene: TRBV29-1; j_gene: TRBJ1-2; CDR3nt: TGCAGCGTTGCGCTCCTTAAGGGGGTCGGGGTACAATATGGCTACACCTTC; CDR3aa: CSVALLKGVGVQYGYTF
d_gene: TRBD2; v_gene: TRBV27; j_gene: TRBJ2-1; CDR3nt: TGTGCCAGCAGCCTTGCTACCGGGACTAGCGGGATCCGGATCTACAATGAGCAGTTCTTC; CDR3aa: CASSLATGTSGIRIYNEQFF
d_gene: .; v_gene: TRBV11-2; j_gene: TRBJ1-2; CDR3nt: TGTGCCAGCAGCCCCACCGCCCAGGGCTATGGCTACACCTTC; CDR3aa: CASSPTAQGYGYTF
d_gene: .; v_gene: TRBV5-1; j_gene: TRBJ2-7; CDR3nt: TGCGCCAGCAGCCCCAGGGGTTCCTACGAGCAGTACTTC; CDR3aa: CASSPRGSYEQYF
d_gene: .; v_gene: TRBV4-1; j_gene: TRBJ1-4; CDR3nt: TGCGCCAGCAGCCAAGAACGGGGGGATGCGGAAAAACTGTTTTTT; CDR3aa: CASSQERGDAEKLFF
d_gene: .; v_gene: TRBV9; j_gene: TRBJ1-4; CDR3nt: TGTGCCAGCAGCGGGGGGGGAAAGGAAAAACTGTTTTTT; CDR3aa: CASSGGGKEKLFF
d_gene: .; v_gene: TRBV2; j_gene: TRBJ2-3; CDR3nt: TGTGCCAGCAGTAAGCACCCAGATACGCAGTATTTT; CDR3aa: CASSKHPDTQYF
d_gene: TRBD1; v_gene: TRBV18; j_gene: TRBJ1-3; CDR3nt: TGTGCCAGCTCACCCAGGGACAGCTACTCCTCTGGAAACACCATATATTTT; CDR3aa: CASSPRDSYSSGNTIYF
d_gene: .; v_gene: TRBV19; j_gene: TRBJ2-7; CDR3nt: TGTGCCAGTAGTATAGGACTAGACCTTCTGAGGCCCTACGAGCAGTACTTC; CDR3aa: CASSIGLDLLRPYEQYF
d_gene: .; v_gene: TRBV28; j_gene: TRBJ1-5; CDR3nt: TGTGCCAGCAGTTTTCTCGCGGGACAGCCCCAGCATTTT; CDR3aa: CASSFLAGQPQHF
d_gene: TRBD1; v_gene: TRBV7-2; j_gene: TRBJ2-7; CDR3nt: TGTGCCAGCAGCCCTCGGACAGGGGAGGGGTACGAGCAGTACTTC; CDR3aa: CASSPRTGEGYEQYF
d_gene: .; v_gene: TRBV18; j_gene: TRBJ1-6; CDR3nt: TGTGCCAGCTCCCGACGTGGAAGGGCGGCAGGGGATTCACCCCTCCACTTT; CDR3aa: CASSRRGRAAGDSPLHF
d_gene: TRBD2; v_gene: TRBV7-9; j_gene: TRBJ2-3; CDR3nt: TGTGCCAGCAGCCTAGGACTAGCGGATAGCACAGATACGCAGTATTTT; CDR3aa: CASSLGLADSTDTQYF
d_gene: .; v_gene: TRBV7-2; j_gene: TRBJ1-5; CDR3nt: TGTGCCAGCAGCCTGGACGGCGGCGGGGGTCAGCCCCAGCATTTT; CDR3aa: CASSLDGGGGQPQHF
d_gene: .; v_gene: TRBV9; j_gene: TRBJ1-1; CDR3nt: TGTGCCAGCAGCGCCGGGGGTACTGAAGCTTTCTTT; CDR3aa: CASSAGGTEAFF
d_gene: TRBD1; v_gene: TRBV19; j_gene: TRBJ2-1; CDR3nt: TGTGCCAGTAGTATAGTCGGACAGGGAGCCGACAATGAGCAGTTCTTC; CDR3aa: CASSIVGQGADNEQFF
d_gene: TRBD2; v_gene: TRBV6-4; j_gene: TRBJ2-3; CDR3nt: TGTGCCAGCAGTGACTCGGCTAGCGGGGGGGCTGCGGATACGCAGTATTTT; CDR3aa: CASSDSASGGAADTQYF
d_gene: TRBD2; v_gene: TRBV2; j_gene: TRBJ2-7; CDR3nt: TGTGCCAGCTGGCGGGGGAACTACGAGCAGTACTTC; CDR3aa: CASWRGNYEQYF
d_gene: TRBD2; v_gene: TRBV4-3; j_gene: TRBJ2-7; CDR3nt: TGCGCCAGCAGCCAAGATCAACTAGCGGGGCAAGAGCAGTACTTC; CDR3aa: CASSQDQLAGQEQYF
d_gene: .; v_gene: TRBV28; j_gene: TRBJ2-3; CDR3nt: TGTGCCAGCAGTCCACCCGGGAACTTACTCACAGATACGCAGTATTTT; CDR3aa: CASSPPGNLLTDTQYF
d_gene: .; v_gene: TRBV11-2; j_gene: TRBJ1-1; CDR3nt: TGTGCCAGCAGCTTAAGTCCGACAGGAATGTTTGCTTTCTTT; CDR3aa: CASSLSPTGMFAFF
d_gene: .; v_gene: TRBV28; j_gene: TRBJ1-1; CDR3nt: TGTGCCAGTAACGGCTTGGGCCCCAACACTGAAGCTTTCTTT; CDR3aa: CASNGLGPNTEAFF
d_gene: .; v_gene: TRBV5-1; j_gene: TRBJ1-2; CDR3nt: TGCGCCAGCAGAGCAGGCGTACAAGCTAACTATGGCTACACCTTC; CDR3aa: CASRAGVQANYGYTF
d_gene: .; v_gene: TRBV28; j_gene: TRBJ2-3; CDR3nt: TGTGCCAGCAGTTCGTCCGAGACTACAGATACGCAGTATTTT; CDR3aa: CASSSSETTDTQYF
d_gene: TRBD1; v_gene: TRBV19; j_gene: TRBJ1-3; CDR3nt: TGTGCCAGTAGTATCCCCGACAGGGCTGACGATGGCAACACCATATATTTT; CDR3aa: CASSIPDRADDGNTIYF
d_gene: .; v_gene: TRBV6-5; j_gene: TRBJ1-5; CDR3nt: TGTGCCAGCAGTTCGGCGGGGGGCAATCAGCCCCAGCATTTT; CDR3aa: CASSSAGGNQPQHF
d_gene: .; v_gene: TRBV9; j_gene: TRBJ2-7; CDR3nt: TGTGCCAGCAGCCCTAATTCACGCTCCTACGAGCAGTACTTC; CDR3aa: CASSPNSRSYEQYF
d_gene: TRBD2; v_gene: TRBV7-9; j_gene: TRBJ2-3; CDR3nt: TGTGCCAGCAGCTTAGCCGGGGGGGCGATAGATACGCAGTATTTT; CDR3aa: CASSLAGGAIDTQYF
d_gene: TRBD2; v_gene: TRBV5-1; j_gene: TRBJ2-5; CDR3nt: TGCGCCAGCAGAAGGGACTACTTCCAAGAGACCCAGTACTTC; CDR3aa: CASRRDYFQETQYF
d_gene: .; v_gene: TRBV18; j_gene: TRBJ1-1; CDR3nt: TGTGCCAGCTCACCCCTAGGACAGATGAACACTGAAGCTTTCTTT; CDR3aa: CASSPLGQMNTEAFF
d_gene: TRBD2; v_gene: TRBV27; j_gene: TRBJ2-1; CDR3nt: TGTGCCAGCAACCCACTAGCGGGAACCTACAATGAGCAGTTCTTC; CDR3aa: CASNPLAGTYNEQFF
d_gene: .; v_gene: TRBV5-1; j_gene: TRBJ2-1; CDR3nt: TGCGCCAGCAGCTTGATGTCAGGTAATGAGCAGTTCTTC; CDR3aa: CASSLMSGNEQFF
d_gene: TRBD1; v_gene: TRBV4-1; j_gene: TRBJ2-5; CDR3nt: TGCGCCAGCAGCCACGCCGGACAGGGGAAGGAGACCCAGTACTTC; CDR3aa: CASSHAGQGKETQYF
d_gene: TRBD1; v_gene: TRBV7-2; j_gene: TRBJ2-1; CDR3nt: TGTGCCAGCAGCCAAGGGGGCATATATGAGCAGTTCTTC; CDR3aa: CASSQGGIYEQFF
d_gene: .; v_gene: TRBV11-3; j_gene: TRBJ2-1; CDR3nt: TGTGCCAGCAGCAAGGGGGGGAGCTCCTACAATGAGCAGTTCTTC; CDR3aa: CASSKGGSSYNEQFF
d_gene: TRBD2; v_gene: TRBV19; j_gene: TRBJ2-7; CDR3nt: TGTGCCAGTTCACTAGCGGGCGAGTACGAGCAGTACTTC; CDR3aa: CASSLAGEYEQYF
d_gene: .; v_gene: TRBV6-4; j_gene: TRBJ2-3; CDR3nt: TGTGCCAGCAAGCCCGACTTTAACACAGATACGCAGTATTTT; CDR3aa: CASKPDFNTDTQYF
d_gene: TRBD2; v_gene: TRBV7-6; j_gene: TRBJ2-3; CDR3nt: TGTGCCAGCACCCCCCTTAGCGGGGCCACAGATACGCAGTATTTT; CDR3aa: CASTPLSGATDTQYF
d_gene: .; v_gene: TRBV2; j_gene: TRBJ2-2; CDR3nt: TGTGCCAGCAAAGGGCTAGCGACCAACACCGGGGAGCTGTTTTTT; CDR3aa: CASKGLATNTGELFF
d_gene: .; v_gene: TRBV2; j_gene: TRBJ2-3; CDR3nt: TGTGCCAGCAATTGGGGCCCGGAGTATTTT; CDR3aa: CASNWGPEYF